The 8 T cell receptor beta chains below all came from one sample that was sequenced in a study of cytotoxic CD8 clonotypes in ibrutinib-treated CLL. The repertoire was sequenced with immunoSEQ multiplex PCR; TCRdb's copy has only in-frame clones and lacks some. The sample carries hundreds of thousands of clones, roughly two thirds recorded once. Sequenced here: PBMCs, sampled after 36 months of ibrutinib treatment. The receptors were sampled from a human donor with chronic lymphocytic leukemia.

The rearrangement links TRBV5-4 to TRBJ2-7; 12 nucleotides match TRBD2. Unmatched junction bases numbered 5, after V lost 2 bases and J lost 2 bases. CDR1 and CDR2 from the germline V gene are SGHNT and YYREEE (reference sequence). The length of the CDR3 is 16 residues. In DNA form, the CDR3 reads TGTGCCAGCAGCTTAGGACTAGCGGGGAGGGCCTACGAGCAGTACTTC. This translates into CASSLGLAGRAYEQYF. Full variable domain (rest looked up from reference TRBV5-4 and TRBJ2-7): ETGVTQSPTHLIKTRGQQVTLRCSSQSGHNTVSWYQQALGQGPQFIFQYYREEENGRGNFPPRFSGLQFPNYSSELNVNALELDDSALYLCASSLGLAGRAYEQYFGPGTRLTVT.

This sequence joins TRBV15 and TRBJ1-5; 8 positions match TRBD1. Trimming at V came to 9 bases and at J to 3 bases, leaving 4 bases not matched to a gene. The CDR3 is made up of 13 amino acids. Germline CDR1 reads LNHNV; CDR2 reads YYDKDF (reference sequence). As DNA, the CDR3 is TGTGCCACGAGACAGGGGATCAATCAGCCCCAGCATTTT. This codes for CATRQGINQPQHF.

The J gene is TRBJ2-1, the V gene TRBV11-2; D might be TRBD2 (7 bases). CDR3 size: 15 residues. Per germline, CDR1 SGHAT and CDR2 FQNNGV. Deletions cut 5 bases from V and 6 bases from J, with 17 bases between. The CDR3 is CASSALGGALNEQFF. CDR3 in DNA: TGTGCCAGCAGCGCTCTTGGGGGGGCTCTCAATGAGCAGTTCTTC.

The gene calls are TRBV12-5 and TRBJ1-2, with no clear D. Germline values: CDR1 LGHNT, CDR2 FRNRAP. The CDR3 length is 16 residues. Trimming removed 3 bases from V and 5 bases from J, with 19 bases in between. This CDR3 reads CASGFPPGETRYGYTF. DNA for the CDR3: TGTGCTAGTGGTTTCCCCCCTGGGGAAACTCGGTATGGCTACACCTTC.

The CDR3 spells CASKTGLFREKLFF. In nucleotides, the CDR3 is TGTGCCAGCAAGACTGGGCTATTCAGGGAAAAACTGTTTTTT. The chain carries TRBV18 and TRBJ1-4; D is ambiguous. V was clipped by 8 bases and J by 8 bases, with 18 bases between them. The CDR3 is 14 amino acids. The germline V gene has CDR1 KGHSH and CDR2 LQKENI.

This CDR3 reads CASSHQGVLAGEQFF. DNA of the CDR3: TGTGCCAGCAGCCATCAGGGGGTACTAGCGGGAGAGCAGTTCTTC. This rearrangement joins TRBV6-1 to TRBJ2-1; 10 bases are shared with TRBD2. The CDR3 has 15 amino acids. Germline CDR1 and CDR2: MNHNS and SASEGT. V was pared by 6 bases and J by 10 bases, with 12 bases of the junction left unmatched.

J is TRBJ2-7 and V is TRBV5-1; D is unclear. Looked up from germline, CDR1 is SGHRS and CDR2 is YFSETQ. CDR3 length equals 14 residues. Trimming shortened V by 1 base and J by 0 bases, and 8 bases separated the two germline ends. The CDR3 nucleotides read TGCGCCAGCAGCTTGACCAGGTACTCCTACGAGCAGTACTTC. This codes for CASSLTRYSYEQYF.

The genes are TRBV11-2 and TRBJ2-7, with D possibly matching TRBD2 (5 bases). Trimming pared 6 bases from V and 3 bases from J, leaving 15 bases between. CDR3 length: 14 amino acids. Per germline, CDR1 SGHAT and CDR2 FQNNGV. The CDR3 nucleotides are TGTGCCAGCAGACCCGGACTGCACGGCTACGAGCAGTACTTC. It is translated as CASRPGLHGYEQYF.